This TCR beta chain was sequenced in a study of blood T cell repertoires in COVID-19. Study details: Acute and convalescent COVID-19 samples came from the United States, Italy and Spain. T cells, B-cell-depleted T cells, or PBMCs provided the cDNA or gDNA that served as material.

Source study methods: Nucleated cell number was recorded as an estimate derived from reference gene primer amplification. Profiled with immunoSEQ multiplex PCR; TCRdb holds only in-frame clones, not every one. V, J and clone size derive from that table, while D and trimming were established from the DNA sequence. This repertoire shows about 190,000 clones, 75% to 90% found once; its top ten account for around 1.1%. The sample consisted of peripheral blood. The source is a man aged 30 to 39 with acute or convalescent COVID-19.

The DNA for the CDR3 is TGTGCCAGCAGTTTAGGGGTGACAGGATTCACCGGGGAGCTGTTTTTT. The encoded protein is CASSLGVTGFTGELFF. The chain combines TRBV28 with TRBJ2-2; TRBD1 is a possible D gene (6 bases). Germline loops: CDR1 MDHEN, CDR2 SYDVKM. The CDR3 has 16 residues. Trimming shortened V by 2 bases and J by 4 bases, and 14 bases separated the two germline ends. The full variable domain, rest sourced from reference TRBV28 and TRBJ2-2, is DVKVTQSSRYLVKRTGEKVFLECVQDMDHENMFWYRQDPGLGLRLIYFSYDVKMKEKGDIPEGYSVSREKKERFSLILESASTNQTSMYLCASSLGVTGFTGELFFGEGSRLTVL.